This TCR beta chain emerged from a study of blood T cell repertoires in COVID-19. The V and J ends lost 3 bases and 8 bases, in that order; junction bases with no gene match: 5. The CDR3 is 15 residues long. Germline loops: CDR1 LNHDA, CDR2 SQIVND (reference sequence). The repertoire was sequenced with immunoSEQ multiplex PCR; TCRdb's copy has only in-frame clones and lacks some. The data contain 200,000 or so clones, 85% to 90% of them seen just once; the ten biggest clones take up 0.75% to 0.95%. This clonotype was obtained from a woman in her 70s with acute or convalescent COVID-19. Sample: peripheral blood. This chain connects TRBV19 to TRBJ2-1; TRBD2 agrees at 12 bases. The CDR3, as DNA: TGTGCCAGTAGTATTGTACTAGCGGGAGGATATGAGCAGTTCTTC. It is translated as CASSIVLAGGYEQFF.